This TCR beta chain was sequenced for a study of early T cells in non-severe SARS-CoV-2 infection. The wider study: Alpha and beta chains were unpaired, from unsorted whole-blood bulk RNA. Study outcomes and limitations: The VDJdb matching leaned toward anti-spike CD8 responses and overlooked private and CD4 specificities.

Germline CDR1 ENHRY, CDR2 SYGVKD. With V trimmed by 8 bases and J by 5 bases, 8 bases remained unmatched. The CDR3 runs 13 residues. About this clonotype: Its specificity is unknown.

Attached unique molecular identifiers marked individual cDNA molecules. TCRdb re-called the 5' RACE reads through MiXCR, storing one row per CDR3 protein. The table lists tens of thousands of distinct CDR3 sequences, around 10% of them singletons, with 6% to 8.5% in the top ten. The receptor was isolated from an adult who was a healthcare worker with PCR-confirmed SARS-CoV-2 infection or an uninfected control (not recorded which). The input for sequencing was whole blood, taken at baseline. The chain couples TRBV10-3 to TRBJ2-5; 7 nucleotides line up with TRBD1. This CDR3 is CAIRTGAGETQYF. In DNA form, the CDR3 reads TGTGCCATCCGAACAGGGGCGGGCGAGACCCAGTACTTC.